Each of the 27 T cell receptor beta chains below was sequenced from the same sample in a study of vaccination effects on CD4 cells after COVID-19 (dated by TCRdb to between 2020 and 2023). No cognate antigen is known for these TCRs. Receptors were amplified or captured by the immunoSEQ multiplex PCR assay. Here the immuneACCESS table is served through TCRdb, limited to in-frame sequences with V and J called. Missing clones are a known gap in these copies; in checked studies unresolved V genes cover under half, and the rest lacks a known reason. A total of roughly 16,000 clones appear in this sample, about 80% of them only once. Of the sample, about 20% is held by the ten largest clones. In the ViraFEST assay, PBMC were stimulated with viral peptide pools, and TCR sequencing was then used to find antigen-specific CD4+ T cell clonotypes based on their expansion. After less than eleven days of culture, CD4+ T cells were isolated with the EasySep CD4+ T cell isolation kit. Participants received two doses of either the BNT162b2 or the mRNA-1273 mRNA SARS-CoV-2 vaccine.

The material was CD4+ T cells from PBMCs cultured with HCoV-NL63 spike peptides, obtained after COVID-19 vaccination. The cell subset or site label, as the study defines it: HCoV-NL63 spike overlapping peptide pool stimulation. Receptors originate from a human donor who received a COVID-19 vaccine.

V gene TRBV6-5 combines with J gene TRBJ1-4, with D unresolved. Between the trimmed V and J ends, which lost 2 bases and 3 bases, there was a span of 7 bases. Per the germline V gene, CDR1 is MNHEY and CDR2 is SVGAGI. The CDR3 loop spans 14 amino acids. The CDR3 protein is CASSYRVSNEKLFF. DNA for the CDR3: TGTGCCAGCAGTTACAGGGTATCTAATGAAAAACTGTTTTTT.

The chain joins TRBV5-1 to TRBJ1-3; the D is unclear. This CDR3 is 15 amino acids long. Germline V gives CDR1 SGHRS, CDR2 YFSETQ. Deletions cut 0 bases from V and 0 bases from J, with 7 bases between. The CDR3 region has the DNA TGCGCCAGCAGCTTGGGAACCAGCTCTGGAAACACCATATATTTT. The encoded protein is CASSLGTSSGNTIYF.

V usage is TRBV9 and J usage is TRBJ1-4; D is ambiguous. This CDR3 has 11 amino acids. Between the trimmed V and J ends, which lost 4 bases and 6 bases, there was a span of 4 bases. Germline-derived CDR1 and CDR2 are SGDLS and YYNGEE. Here the CDR3 reads CASSRDEKLFF. The CDR3, as DNA: TGTGCCAGCAGCCGGGATGAAAAACTGTTTTTT.

The CDR3 DNA reads as TGCGCCAGCAGCTCCGGGACAGGGGGCACTGAAGCTTTCTTT. It encodes CASSSGTGGTEAFF. The chain recombines TRBV5-1 with TRBJ1-1; 11 nucleotides match TRBD1. Trimming cost V 3 bases and J 4 bases; bases outside gene matches: 2. Germline values: CDR1 SGHRS, CDR2 YFSETQ. The CDR3 spans 14 residues.

The rearrangement links TRBV28 to TRBJ1-3; 7 positions match TRBD1. This CDR3 is 16 amino acids long. The trim removed 6 bases at V and 0 bases at J, leaving 8 bases unmatched. Germline values: CDR1 MDHEN, CDR2 SYDVKM. The CDR3 region has the DNA TGTGCCAGCAGCAGAACAGGGACAGACTCTGGAAACACCATATATTTT. As protein: CASSRTGTDSGNTIYF.

V gene TRBV7-2 combines with J gene TRBJ1-2, with D maybe TRBD1 (6 bases). Germline CDR1 and CDR2: SGHTA and FQGNSA. The CDR3 contains 16 residues. The ends were cut back, 1 base at V and 6 bases at J, with 18 bases in the middle. CDR3 amino acids: CASSLELIVGANGYTF. Here the CDR3 DNA reads TGTGCCAGCAGCTTAGAGCTGATTGTGGGGGCTAATGGCTACACCTTC.

The gene calls are TRBV7-2 and TRBJ2-1, with 7 bases that match TRBD2. The V gene's germline CDR1 is SGHTA and CDR2 FQGNSA. V dropped 6 bases and J dropped 0; count of bases not matched to a gene: 17. CDR3 length equals 19 residues. The CDR3 is CASRGRASGVASSYNEQFF. CDR3 bases: TGTGCCAGCAGGGGGCGGGCTAGCGGCGTAGCAAGCTCCTACAATGAGCAGTTCTTC.

The chain is built from TRBV29-1 and TRBJ1-5; D is perhaps TRBD1 (5 bases). CDR1 is SQVTM, CDR2 ANQGSEA, per germline. Trimming removed 3 bases at V and 6 bases at J, with 12 bases between. The CDR3 has 13 amino acids. The CDR3 loop reads CSVEKGRGQPQHF. The CDR3 DNA follows: TGCAGCGTTGAGAAGGGGCGCGGTCAGCCCCAGCATTTT.

The chain uses TRBV27 and TRBJ2-1; D might be TRBD1 or TRBD2, each matching 5 bases. There are 15 residues in the CDR3. V was shortened by 7 bases and J by 9 bases, with 22 bases between the two germline ends. Germline CDR1 is MNHEY and CDR2 is SMNVEV (reference sequence). The CDR3 nucleotides read TGTGCCAGCACCACCGGGACGGACCCACGGGTTGAGCAGTTCTTC. It encodes CASTTGTDPRVEQFF.

The V gene is TRBV28, the J gene TRBJ1-2; D ambiguous. Germline values: CDR1 MDHEN, CDR2 SYDVKM. Deletions cut 4 bases from V and 3 bases from J, with 9 bases between. This CDR3 has 13 residues. The CDR3 sequence is CASSSSAYYGYTF. Written as DNA, the CDR3 is TGTGCCAGCAGTTCCAGCGCCTACTATGGCTACACCTTC.

A single count supports this clone. This CDR3 reads CASRTVSYGYTF. As DNA, the CDR3 is TGTGCCAGCAGGACCGTGAGCTATGGCTACACCTTC. V and J are TRBV6-5 and TRBJ1-2; D gene uncertain. The CDR3 extends over 12 amino acids. V lost 6 bases and J 4 bases, leaving 9 bases between the germline ends. CDR1 is MNHEY and CDR2 is SVGAGI in the germline V gene.

The chain recombines TRBV19 with TRBJ1-1, with 8 positions matching TRBD1. V trimming: 5 bases; J trimming: 5 bases; junction bases outside the gene matches: 7. Germline V gives CDR1 LNHDA, CDR2 SQIVND (reference sequence). This CDR3 has 14 amino acids. CDR3 protein: CASSDDRGWTEAFF. CDR3 nucleotide sequence: TGTGCCAGTAGTGACGACAGGGGTTGGACTGAAGCTTTCTTT.

The chain carries TRBV6-4 and TRBJ1-2; D is unresolved. This CDR3 comprises 12 residues. Germline loops: CDR1 MRHNA, CDR2 SNTAGT. V gave up 10 bases and J gave up 1 base, with 10 bases separating them. CDR3 nucleotides: TGTGCCACAAGGTCCCGTAACTATGGCTACACCTTC. Its protein product is CATRSRNYGYTF.

The V gene is TRBV10-3, the J gene TRBJ2-1; 7 positions match TRBD2. CDR1 is ENHRY and CDR2 is SYGVKD in the germline V gene. This CDR3 region has 16 residues. The J segment lost 6 bases and the V segment lost 0 bases, leaving 8 bases of the junction unmatched. CDR3 DNA sequence: TGTGCCATCAGTGAGTCGACGGGGGGTGTATCCAATGAGCAGTTCTTC. The encoded protein is CAISESTGGVSNEQFF.

The chain joins TRBV21-1 to TRBJ1-6. TRBV21-1 is given as a pseudogene. This CDR3 has 16 amino acids. The CDR3 here is CASSHGPGLRGSPLHF. For the CDR3, the DNA is TGTGCCAGCAGCCATGGTCCGGGTTTACGAGGTTCACCCCTCCACTTT.

This clone was found once. The chain couples TRBV30 to TRBJ2-7; D ambiguous. There are 14 residues in the CDR3. Germline lookup yields CDR1 GTSNPN and CDR2 SVGIG (reference sequence). The ends were cut back, 3 bases at V and 2 bases at J, with 14 bases in the middle. The CDR3 loop reads CAWRHSGSTYEQYF. DNA of the CDR3: TGTGCCTGGAGGCATTCCGGGTCTACCTACGAGCAGTACTTC.

The rearrangement links TRBV6-6 to TRBJ2-3; D may be TRBD1 or TRBD2 (5 bases each). The germline V gene encodes CDR1 MNHNY and CDR2 SVGAGI (reference sequence). Trimming shortened V by 1 base and J by 4 bases, and 9 bases separated the two germline ends. This CDR3 spans 14 amino acids. The chain's CDR3 is CASSYLMGADTQYF. The DNA for the CDR3 is TGTGCCAGCAGTTACTTAATGGGGGCAGATACGCAGTATTTT.

This clone was counted a single time. The V call is TRBV3-1 (or the pseudogene TRBV3-2), the J call TRBJ2-3; 10 bases map to TRBD2. Germline CDR1 is LGHDT and CDR2 is YNNKEL (reference sequence). This CDR3 spans 18 amino acids. The junction had 10 bases not matched to a gene; V was cut back by 3 bases and J by 1 base. This CDR3 reads CASSQGVLAGVGTDTQYF. CDR3 sequence (DNA): TGTGCCAGCAGCCAGGGTGTCCTAGCGGGAGTGGGCACAGATACGCAGTATTTT.

CDR3 protein: CASSLGQVGSDTQYF. CDR3 nucleotides: TGCGCCAGCAGCTTGGGGCAGGTCGGTTCAGATACGCAGTATTTT. The rearrangement joins TRBV5-1 to TRBJ2-3; no clear D. With 0 bases removed from V and 4 bases from J, the gap between germline ends came to 12 bases. The CDR3 is 15 amino acids. Germline CDR1 reads SGHRS; CDR2 reads YFSETQ.

The chain employs TRBV6-7 and TRBJ1-6, with D maybe TRBD1 (5 bases). TRBV6-7 is sorted into the ORF group, with uncertain function. The CDR3 contains 16 residues. This CDR3 reads CVHPKGVSSYNSPLHF. CDR3 bases: TGTGTGCACCCTAAAGGGGTGAGCTCCTATAATTCACCCCTCCACTTT.

The chain carries TRBV19 and TRBJ1-6; D is uncertain. CDR1 LNHDA and CDR2 SQIVND come from the germline V gene (reference sequence). Trimming left V 4 bases short and J 6 bases short, with 7 bases between. The CDR3 length is 13 residues. CDR3: CASSTDPNSPLHF. In nucleotides, the CDR3 is TGTGCCAGTAGTACCGACCCTAATTCACCCCTCCACTTT.

The rearrangement joins TRBV4-1 to TRBJ2-4; a weak D match, TRBD2 (6 bases). The CDR3 is 17 residues long. Trimming cost V 1 base and J 0 bases, with 13 bases left between them. Germline-derived CDR1 and CDR2 are MGHRA and YSYEKL. The CDR3 is CASSQASGSLAKNIQYF. The CDR3 bases are TGCGCCAGCAGCCAAGCGAGCGGGTCTCTAGCCAAAAACATTCAGTACTTC.

The chain employs TRBV25-1 and TRBJ1-5; no clear D. V was clipped by 3 bases and J by 6 bases, with 12 bases between them. CDR3 length: 14 amino acids. Germline CDR1 reads MGHDK; CDR2 reads SYGVNS. The CDR3 loop is CASSESGFGQPQHF. The CDR3 coding sequence is TGTGCCAGCAGTGAGTCGGGTTTCGGTCAGCCCCAGCATTTT.

The chain couples TRBV27 to TRBJ2-4, with TRBD1 matching over 7 bases. This CDR3 comprises 15 residues. Germline loops: CDR1 MNHEY, CDR2 SMNVEV (reference sequence). With V trimmed by 1 base and J by 1 base, 1 base remained unmatched. The CDR3 sequence: CASSLFRGAKNIQYF. CDR3 nucleotide sequence: TGTGCCAGCAGTTTATTCAGGGGGGCCAAAAACATTCAGTACTTC.

The chain links TRBV5-1 to TRBJ2-7; 8 bases line up with TRBD1. The CDR3 totals 14 residues. The trim removed 4 bases at V and 2 bases at J, leaving 5 bases unmatched. CDR1 is SGHRS, CDR2 YFSETQ, per germline. The CDR3 here is CASSPTGQAYEQYF. The CDR3 nucleotides read TGCGCCAGCAGCCCGACGGGACAGGCCTACGAGCAGTACTTC.

For the CDR3, the DNA is TGTGCCAGCAGTGAGCGAACACCATATGGCTACACCTTC. It translates to CASSERTPYGYTF. V gene TRBV6-1 combines with J gene TRBJ1-2; D gene uncertain. The V gene lost 3 bases and the J gene lost 5 bases, with 10 bases spanning the gap. The germline gives CDR1 MNHNS, CDR2 SASEGT. The CDR3 length is 13 residues.

V gene TRBV28 combines with J gene TRBJ2-3; 9 positions agree with TRBD2. From germline, CDR1 is MDHEN and CDR2 SYDVKM. The CDR3 length is 13 residues. Unmatched junction bases numbered 2, after V lost 5 bases and J lost 5 bases. In DNA, the CDR3 is TGTGCCAGCAGTCAAGCGGGAGGAGATACGCAGTATTTT. It translates to CASSQAGGDTQYF.